This T cell receptor beta chain was profiled in a study of shared T cell receptors in the human thymus. Profiled with immunoSEQ multiplex PCR; TCRdb holds only in-frame clones, not every one. Counted here are hundreds of thousands of clones, approximately 83% occurring once; the ten biggest clones make up under 0.012%. V trimming: 10 bases; J trimming: 8 bases; junction bases outside the gene matches: 15. The germline V gene encodes CDR1 SGHVS and CDR2 FNYEAQ. CDR3 size: 15 residues. Another study also made use of these data, one on human thymus T cells.

This chain connects TRBV7-6 to TRBJ1-1; TRBD1 matches 11 bases. This sequence originates from a girl less than two years old with a congenital heart defect. The sequencing input was thymocytes. This CDR3 is CATLPGQGVRAEAFF. The CDR3 coding sequence is TGTGCCACCCTACCGGGACAGGGGGTTCGAGCCGAAGCTTTCTTT.